These T cell receptor beta chains were read from a single sample in a study of type 1 regulatory T cells. TCRdb itself ran the reads through MiXCR, one entry per CDR3 protein. The data show fewer than 70,000 distinct CDR3 sequences, around 60% seen once. For these TCRs, the target antigens are not known. What was sequenced was cultured T cells, either the whole culture or a sorted T cell fraction (not recorded which). These receptors were obtained from a human donor in good health. Each CDR3 is given with its conserved first and last residue. A D gene is named only where the DNA matches it firmly. Not all rows give a size; the values are once, few, many and, for expanded clones, a class.

TRBD2	TRBV5-1	NA	TRBJ2-1	TGCGCCAGCAGCTTCGGGACTAGCGGGACCGGTGAGCAGTTCTTC	CASSFGTSGTGEQFF
NA	TRBV7-8	many	TRBJ1-1	TGTGCCAGCAGCTTAGTCGGCAGGGTGAACACTGAAGCTTTCTTT	CASSLVGRVNTEAFF
TRBD2	TRBV6-2/TRBV6-3	few	TRBJ2-7	TGTGCCAGCAGCTGGCGACGGGAGGGCCTCGGCGAGCAGTACTTC	CASSWRREGLGEQYF
TRBD2	TRBV20-1	NA	TRBJ2-1	TGCAGTATCCGGGACTACCAAGTGGGGGAGCAGTTCTTC	CSIRDYQVGEQFF
NA	TRBV18	NA	TRBJ2-5	TGTGCCAGCTCCAGGGGGGCGCTCCAAGAGACCCAGTACTTC	CASSRGALQETQYF
TRBD1	TRBV7-2	NA	TRBJ1-5	TGTGCCAGCAGCCTCAGACAGGGCTCGGGCAATCAGCCCCAGCATTTT	CASSLRQGSGNQPQHF
NA	TRBV7-9	NA	TRBJ2-7	TGTGCCACCGGCAGGGAAACCTCCTACGAGCAGTACTTC	CATGRETSYEQYF
TRBD1	TRBV10-3	NA	TRBJ1-1	TGTGCCATCAGTGTACAGGGGTCGAGGACTGAAGCTTTCTTT	CAISVQGSRTEAFF
TRBD1	TRBV12-3/TRBV12-4	few	TRBJ2-7	TGTGCCAGCAAACCGGGACAGTTCCCCTACGAGCAGTACTTC	CASKPGQFPYEQYF
NA	TRBV20-1	NA	TRBJ2-1	TGCAGTGCTACGAAGGGGGAAGCAAATGAGCAGTTCTTC	CSATKGEANEQFF
NA	TRBV7-9	NA	TRBJ2-7	TGTGCCAGCAGCTTAGGGTTGAAGGGCTACGAGCAGTACTTC	CASSLGLKGYEQYF
TRBD1	TRBV20-1	once	TRBJ2-1	TGCAGTTTTACCCTTACGGGACAGGGGTACAATGAGCAGTTCTTC	CSFTLTGQGYNEQFF
NA	TRBV10-3	NA	TRBJ2-7	TGTGCCATCAGCCTGGGGATAGCGAACTCCTACGAGCAGTACTTC	CAISLGIANSYEQYF
TRBD1	TRBV12-3/TRBV12-4	NA	TRBJ2-1	TGTGCCAGCAGTTTAGTCTGGGACAGGGGCGCCGGGGAGCAGTTCTTC	CASSLVWDRGAGEQFF
NA	TRBV10-3	NA	TRBJ1-1	TGTGCCATCAGTGAGTTTCGGGTGATGAACACTGAAGCTTTCTTT	CAISEFRVMNTEAFF
NA	TRBV20-1	NA	TRBJ1-6	TGCAGTTCCCCGGGCAGGGGTAATTCACCCCTCCACTTT	CSSPGRGNSPLHF
TRBD1	TRBV18	NA	TRBJ2-1	TGTGCCAGCTCACCGACGACAGGGCCCTACAATGAGCAGTTCTTC	CASSPTTGPYNEQFF
NA	TRBV4-1	NA	TRBJ2-7	TGCGCCAGCAGCCAACGGGGACACGGAGACTACGAGCGGTACTTC	CASSQRGHGDYERYF
NA	TRBV28	few	TRBJ2-7	TGTGCCAGCAATCGGGCCTCCTACGAGCAGTACTTC	CASNRASYEQYF
NA	TRBV6-1	few	TRBJ2-7	TGTGCCAGCCAACTCTCCTTCGGGGATTACTACGAGCAGTACTTC	CASQLSFGDYYEQYF
TRBD2	TRBV7-2	NA	TRBJ2-7	TGTGCCAGCAGCCCCGGTTCGAGCGGGAATTACGAGCAGTACTTC	CASSPGSSGNYEQYF
NA	TRBV6-1	medium-sized	TRBJ2-1	TGTGCCAGCAGTGTCTTGGGCAGCTCCTACAATGAGCAGTTCTTC	CASSVLGSSYNEQFF
TRBD2	TRBV4-2	NA	TRBJ2-7	TGTGCCAGCAGCCAAGAGCTAGCGGAGAGCTCCTACGAGCAGTACTTC	CASSQELAESSYEQYF
NA	TRBV7-6	NA	TRBJ2-1	TGTGCCAGCAGCCCCGCCGGGACTGGGTCGGAAGGGCAGTTCTTC	CASSPAGTGSEGQFF
TRBD2	TRBV9	NA	TRBJ2-5	TGTGCCAGCAGCGTAGGGGGGACTAGCGGGGGCCAAGAGACCCAGTACTTC	CASSVGGTSGGQETQYF
TRBD1	TRBV20-1	many	TRBJ2-5	TGCAGTGCTGGACAGGGACGGGAGACCCAGTACTTC	CSAGQGRETQYF
NA	TRBV2	NA	TRBJ2-2	TGTGCCGGCGGCGAGGCGGGGGCGGTAGACACCGGGGAGCTGTTTTTT	CAGGEAGAVDTGELFF
NA	TRBV29-1	few	TRBJ2-3	TGCAGCGTGGGGGGCGGAGGAGGTCCAGATACGCAGTATTTT	CSVGGGGGPDTQYF
TRBD2	TRBV28	few	TRBJ2-7	TGTGGGACCGGGACTAGATTTGGCGAGCAGTACTTC	CGTGTRFGEQYF
NA	TRBV6-1	few	TRBJ2-7	TGTGCCAGCACGTGGGATTCTATCAACGAGCAGTACTTC	CASTWDSINEQYF
NA	TRBV12-3/TRBV12-4	NA	TRBJ2-7	TGTGCCAGCAGTTTGGCCCTGATCTCCTACGAGCAGTACTTC	CASSLALISYEQYF
TRBD2	TRBV4-1	NA	TRBJ2-2	TGCGCCAGCAGCCAAGGAACGGGGCTAGCGGGACCGAACACCGGGGAGCTGTTTTTT	CASSQGTGLAGPNTGELFF
TRBD2	TRBV12-3/TRBV12-4	NA	TRBJ2-1	TGTGCCAGCAGTAGACTAGCGGGAGTGGGTGAGCAGTTCTTC	CASSRLAGVGEQFF
NA	TRBV5-1	few	TRBJ2-5	TGCGCCAGCAGCGTTCAAAGGGCAGTCGGCGAGACCCAGTACTTC	CASSVQRAVGETQYF
TRBD1	TRBV10-3	few	TRBJ2-3	TGTGCCATCAGGAAAGGACAGGGGGCCGGAGATACGCAGTATTTT	CAIRKGQGAGDTQYF
NA	TRBV20-1	NA	TRBJ2-2	TGCAGTGCAGCGGGCTCCGGCTCCGGGGAGCTGTTTTTT	CSAAGSGSGELFF
NA	TRBV28	NA	TRBJ2-6	TGTGCCAGCAGTGGAATACCCAGAGTCTCTGGGGCCAACGTCCTGACTTTC	CASSGIPRVSGANVLTF
NA	TRBV5-1	NA	TRBJ2-5	TGCGCCAGCAGTCAGACAGGATTGGAGACCCAGTACTTC	CASSQTGLETQYF
NA	TRBV11-3	many	TRBJ2-3	TGTGCCAGCAGCCCACAAAGAGGGCCGGATACGCAGTATTTT	CASSPQRGPDTQYF
NA	TRBV19	NA	TRBJ1-2	TGTGCCAGTAGTCCCTCAGGGGCCGCATATGGCTACACCTTC	CASSPSGAAYGYTF
TRBD1	TRBV12-3/TRBV12-4	NA	TRBJ2-5	TGTGCCAGCAGTTTTGGACAGGGGGCTACGGAGACCCAGTACTTC	CASSFGQGATETQYF
NA	TRBV3-1	NA	TRBJ2-6	TGTGCCAGCAGCCAAGGAGCGGTCGGGGCTGGGGCCAACGTCCTGACTTTC	CASSQGAVGAGANVLTF
NA	TRBV3-1	NA	TRBJ1-2	TGTGCCAGCAGCCCAGCTATCGGGGTGCCTGGCTACACCTTC	CASSPAIGVPGYTF
TRBD1	TRBV18	NA	TRBJ1-2	TGTGCCAGCTCACTGGACAGGGTAGATGGCTACACCTTC	CASSLDRVDGYTF
NA	TRBV6-1	NA	TRBJ1-5	TGTGCCAGCAGGAGCGTTGGGGAGGGCAATCAGCCCCAGCATTTT	CASRSVGEGNQPQHF
TRBD2	TRBV27	NA	TRBJ2-7	TGTGCCAGCAGTTCGGGACTACGCTACGAGCAGTACTTC	CASSSGLRYEQYF
NA	TRBV19	NA	TRBJ2-1	TGTGCCAGTAGTGGGGTAGGCGACCGTAAGGGTGAGCAGTTCTTC	CASSGVGDRKGEQFF
NA	TRBV29-1	NA	TRBJ2-3	TGCAGCGTGGTCAGTGGCACAGATACGCAGTATTTT	CSVVSGTDTQYF
NA	TRBV12-3/TRBV12-4	few	TRBJ2-7	TGTGCCAGCAGTTTGGCCAGCTCCTACGAGCAGTACTTC	CASSLASSYEQYF
NA	TRBV20-1	few	TRBJ1-1	TGCAGTGCTAAGGACGTAAAAAACACTGAAGCTTTCTTT	CSAKDVKNTEAFF
NA	TRBV20-1	few	TRBJ1-1	TGCAGTGCTCGCTCTCAGCTACAGGACACTGAAGCTTTCTTT	CSARSQLQDTEAFF